The present T cell receptor (beta chain) was sequenced within a study of blood T cells in healthy people across ages. Study findings and constraints: PBMCs that were unsorted prevented a conclusive naive versus antigen-experienced comparison.

Germline V gives CDR1 SGHAT, CDR2 FQDESV (reference sequence). The V gene end was trimmed by 5 bases and the J gene end by 5 bases; junction bases not matched to a gene: 15. The CDR3 runs 17 residues. The study isolated at least 6 million PBMCs from each sample. Points on this clonotype: Antigen unknown.

PCR was performed a second time for about 7 to 11 cycles using a sample-barcoded 5' primer and a J-beta primer mix. Researchers report that each sample yielded at least 2.5 million CDR3-containing paired-end reads. TCRdb re-analysed the 5' RACE reads in MiXCR, keeping a single row per CDR3 protein. This repertoire shows about a million distinct CDR3 sequences, roughly 51% found once; its top ten account for 20% to 25%. The sample taken for sequencing was blood. This sequence joins TRBV11-1 and TRBJ2-1; 7 bases match TRBD2. The sequence was collected from a woman aged 55-70 years in good health. In DNA form, the CDR3 reads TGTGCCAGCAGCCCCCATGGGGGGGGGACGGAAAACAATGAGCAGTTCTTC. Protein product: CASSPHGGGTENNEQFF.